The 28 T cell receptor beta chains below all came from one sample that was sequenced in a study of cytomegalovirus exposure and HLA in healthy donors. The PCR ran on 60 Vbeta and 13 Jbeta primers. Generated by immunoSEQ multiplex PCR, the TCRdb table keeps only in-frame clones and is missing some. This sample has approximately 85,000 clones, with 60% to 75% found just once. The specimen was PBMCs. These receptors all stem from a woman in her thirties or forties in good health and CMV-seropositive.

This chain links TRBV9 with TRBJ1-6; 7 nucleotides agree with TRBD1. The ends lost 3 bases at V and 8 bases at J; junction bases unmatched: 8. Germline assignment: CDR1 SGDLS and CDR2 YYNGEE. This CDR3 has 15 residues. CDR3 loop: CASSGSDRAYSPLHF. CDR3 DNA: TGTGCCAGCAGCGGATCCGACAGGGCCTATTCACCCCTCCACTTT. The whole variable domain, filled in from reference TRBV9 and TRBJ1-6, reads DSGVTQTPKHLITATGQRVTLRCSPRSGDLSVYWYQQSLDQGLQFLIQYYNGEERAKGNILERFSAQQFPDLHSELNLSSLELGDSALYFCASSGSDRAYSPLHFGNGTRLTVT.

CDR3 DNA: TGTGCCTGGAGTGTAAAGGGAGCGGGGCCCCAGCATTTT. Translation gives CAWSVKGAGPQHF. The chain carries TRBV30 and TRBJ1-5; D remains ambiguous. Germline values: CDR1 GTSNPN, CDR2 SVGIG (reference sequence). The length of the CDR3 is 13 residues. With 0 bases removed from V and 9 bases from J, the gap between germline ends came to 12 bases.

The chain has TRBV7-9 and TRBJ2-1; TRBD1 is a possible D gene (6 bases). Germline CDR1 reads SEHNR; CDR2 reads FQNEAQ (reference sequence). Trimming took off 1 base at V and 4 bases at J, with 14 bases between the two ends. The CDR3 has 16 amino acids. The CDR3 loop is CASSLDRDTYYNEQFF. Written as DNA, the CDR3 is TGTGCCAGCAGCTTAGATAGGGACACCTATTACAATGAGCAGTTCTTC.

The CDR3 DNA reads as TGTGCCAGCAGTTACTCAGCTAGCGGGGACTCCTACGAGCAGTACTTC. Its translation: CASSYSASGDSYEQYF. The V and J genes are TRBV6-5 and TRBJ2-7, with 9 bases identical to TRBD2. The CDR3 contains 16 residues. The junction had 3 bases not matched to a gene; V was cut back by 0 bases and J by 0 bases. Germline V gene data show CDR1 as MNHEY and CDR2 as SVGAGI.

The V call is TRBV28, the J call TRBJ2-7; maybe TRBD1 (6 bases). Germline V gene data show CDR1 as MDHEN and CDR2 as SYDVKM. V was pared by 6 bases and J by 7 bases, with 19 bases between. CDR3 length equals 14 residues. The CDR3 loop is CASRPPGWTVEQYF. CDR3 sequence (DNA): TGTGCCAGCAGACCACCCGGGTGGACAGTAGAGCAGTACTTC.

As DNA, the CDR3 is TGTGCCAGCAGTTACACGACAGGGTTAAGTGAGCAGTTCTTC. Its translation: CASSYTTGLSEQFF. The genes are TRBV6-5 and TRBJ2-1; 7 bases are a match to TRBD1. Unmatched junction bases numbered 7, after V lost 2 bases and J lost 9 bases. This CDR3 region has 14 residues. Germline V gene lookup returns CDR1 MNHEY and CDR2 SVGAGI.

The rearrangement joins TRBV19 to TRBJ2-7, with 9 bases matching TRBD1. The germline CDR1 and CDR2 sequences are LNHDA and SQIVND (reference sequence). The V segment lost 3 bases and the J segment 6 bases; nucleotides outside the gene matches: 9. The CDR3 has 15 amino acids. The CDR3 here is CASSIEGQGVGEQYF. In DNA, the CDR3 is TGTGCCAGTAGTATTGAGGGACAGGGTGTCGGCGAGCAGTACTTC.

The chain joins TRBV7-6 to TRBJ2-1; D may be TRBD2 (6 bases). This CDR3 region has 16 residues. The germline V gene has CDR1 SGHVS and CDR2 FNYEAQ. Trimming shortened V by 2 bases and J by 6 bases, and 17 bases separated the two germline ends. The CDR3 region has the DNA TGTGCCAGCAGCTTAAGTTCTAGCGCGACCCTCAATGAGCAGTTCTTC. Its translation is CASSLSSSATLNEQFF.

V and J are TRBV7-9 and TRBJ1-1; D call uncertain. Germline V gene sequence: CDR1 SEHNR, CDR2 FQNEAQ (reference sequence). This CDR3 spans 14 amino acids. Trimming stripped 1 base from V and 2 bases from J, with 8 bases between. The CDR3 spells CASSLGGANTEAFF. CDR3 sequence (DNA): TGTGCCAGCAGCTTAGGAGGAGCCAACACTGAAGCTTTCTTT.

The V and J genes are TRBV10-3 and TRBJ2-1; 8 nucleotides match TRBD1. CDR1 ENHRY and CDR2 SYGVKD come from the germline V gene. This CDR3 comprises 13 residues. The V segment lost 10 bases and the J segment 6 bases; nucleotides outside the gene matches: 8. CDR3 nucleotides: TGTGCCAGCAGGGGACAGGCGGGCAATGAGCAGTTCTTC. Translating it yields CASRGQAGNEQFF.

In its sample, this clone was seen a few times. V and J are TRBV6-6 and TRBJ1-1, with D uncertain. V lost 5 bases, J lost 7 bases, and 11 bases lay in between. This CDR3 is 12 amino acids long. Germline V gives CDR1 MNHNY, CDR2 SVGAGI (reference sequence). CDR3 sequence (DNA): TGTGCCAGCAGTCTACAGAACCGTGAAGCTTTCTTT. Its protein is CASSLQNREAFF.

The sample holds a few counts of this clone. The chain combines TRBV27 with TRBJ1-2, with a weak D call TRBD1 (5 bases). V was pared by 4 bases and J by 5 bases, with 11 bases between. Germline V gives CDR1 MNHEY, CDR2 SMNVEV (reference sequence). The CDR3 length is 13 residues. This CDR3 reads CASSSGAGYGYTF. DNA of the CDR3: TGTGCCAGCAGTTCTGGGGCAGGGTATGGCTACACCTTC.

The sample holds one count of this clone. The chain employs TRBV28 and TRBJ2-7, with 8 bases matching TRBD2. Germline V lookup: CDR1 MDHEN, CDR2 SYDVKM. The junction had 10 bases not matched to a gene; V was cut back by 4 bases and J by 2 bases. The CDR3 is 16 residues long. The CDR3 protein is CASSSNGLAKAYEQYF. In DNA form, the CDR3 reads TGTGCCAGCAGTTCGAATGGACTAGCCAAAGCCTACGAGCAGTACTTC.

The chain joins TRBV30 to TRBJ1-2, with D perhaps TRBD1 (6 bases). Germline CDR1 GTSNPN, CDR2 SVGIG (reference sequence). Trimming cost V 2 bases and J 4 bases, with 11 bases left between them. CDR3 length: 13 amino acids. The CDR3 DNA sequence: TGTGCCTGGAGTTCGGGACACTCCTATGGCTACACCTTC. Translated, it gives CAWSSGHSYGYTF.

The V and J genes are TRBV5-1 and TRBJ2-3; unclear D gene. Trimming cost V 4 bases and J 4 bases, with 13 bases left between them. The CDR3 totals 14 residues. Germline V gene sequence: CDR1 SGHRS, CDR2 YFSETQ. DNA of the CDR3: TGCGCCAGCAGCCGAACGACTCCGCCAGATACGCAGTATTTT. Encoded protein: CASSRTTPPDTQYF.

The chain carries TRBV7-9 and TRBJ2-1, with 7 bases fitting TRBD2. Losses at the gene ends were 1 base for V and 6 bases for J; bases not matched to a gene: 6. This CDR3 contains 15 residues. The germline V gene encodes CDR1 SEHNR and CDR2 FQNEAQ (reference sequence). The CDR3 bases are TGTGCCAGCAGCTTAGGGACTAGTATGGTCAATGAGCAGTTCTTC. This encodes CASSLGTSMVNEQFF.

This rearrangement joins TRBV11-2 to TRBJ2-1, with 14 bases fitting TRBD2. The CDR3 is 17 amino acids. Germline values: CDR1 SGHAT, CDR2 FQNNGV. Trimming at V came to 4 bases and at J to 4 bases, leaving 6 bases not matched to a gene. The DNA of the CDR3 is TGTGCCAGCAGCTCCCGACTAGCGGGAGGGAATTACAATGAGCAGTTCTTC. This encodes CASSSRLAGGNYNEQFF.

V usage is TRBV27 and J usage is TRBJ1-2; 7 nucleotides line up with TRBD1. In germline, CDR1 is MNHEY, CDR2 SMNVEV (reference sequence). J was trimmed by 7 bases and V by 1 base; bases with no gene match: 9. This CDR3 is 15 amino acids long. The CDR3 coding sequence is TGTGCCAGCAGTTTATTAACCCCGGGACAGACTGGCTACACCTTC. Translated: CASSLLTPGQTGYTF.

The gene calls are TRBV19 and TRBJ2-2; D is possibly TRBD2 (5 bases). This CDR3 comprises 15 residues. Per the germline V gene, CDR1 is LNHDA and CDR2 is SQIVND (reference sequence). With 5 bases removed from V and 5 bases from J, the gap between germline ends came to 15 bases. The CDR3 reads CASSGGQIFTGELFF. CDR3 DNA: TGTGCCAGTAGTGGAGGCCAAATATTTACCGGGGAGCTGTTTTTT.

The rearrangement links TRBV10-1 to TRBJ1-4; 7 bases align to TRBD1. Trimming removed 6 bases from V and 5 bases from J; junction bases left unmatched: 6. Germline assignment: CDR1 WNHNN and CDR2 SYGVQD (reference sequence). This CDR3 has 14 residues. CDR3 nucleotide sequence: TGCGCCAGCAGCGCCGGGACAGCAAATGAAAAACTGTTTTTT. As protein: CASSAGTANEKLFF.

This clone was counted a few times. V and J are TRBV7-8 and TRBJ2-3; no definite D call. V was trimmed by 3 bases and J by 6 bases, leaving 7 bases between them. CDR3 size: 12 residues. The germline V gene has CDR1 SGHVS and CDR2 FQNEAQ. The CDR3 DNA reads TGTGCCAGCAGCTTCGGGTCGGATACGCAGTATTTT. It is translated as CASSFGSDTQYF.

The chain joins TRBV7-9 to TRBJ2-7; TRBD2 agrees at 9 bases. CDR3 length equals 16 residues. Germline CDR1 SEHNR, CDR2 FQNEAQ (reference sequence). V dropped 2 bases and J dropped 0; count of bases not matched to a gene: 5. This CDR3 reads CASSLPSGVFSYEQYF. The CDR3 nucleotides read TGTGCCAGCAGCTTACCTAGCGGGGTATTCTCCTACGAGCAGTACTTC.

This clone was counted a single time. The chain employs TRBV5-4 and TRBJ1-4, with a tentative D call TRBD1 (5 bases). This CDR3 is 14 amino acids long. V was shortened by 3 bases and J by 3 bases, with 9 bases between the two germline ends. In germline, CDR1 is SGHNT, CDR2 YYREEE (reference sequence). CDR3 in DNA: TGTGCCAGCAGCTCAGGGCTTTCTAATGAAAAACTGTTTTTT. This encodes CASSSGLSNEKLFF.

The V call is TRBV5-6, the J call TRBJ1-5; 7 bases are shared with TRBD1. The germline gives CDR1 SGHDT, CDR2 YYEEEE. Losses at the gene ends were 4 bases for V and 7 bases for J; bases not matched to a gene: 14. The CDR3 runs to 16 residues. Here the CDR3 DNA reads TGTGCCAGCAGCCAGGTGGGGGCAGGGGACAGCCAGCCCCAGCATTTT. Translated: CASSQVGAGDSQPQHF.

The chain recombines TRBV30 with TRBJ2-1, with D tentatively TRBD1 (6 bases). V lost 5 bases to trimming and J lost 4 bases, with 15 bases between them. Germline CDR1 is GTSNPN and CDR2 is SVGIG (reference sequence). The CDR3 is made up of 14 amino acids. This chain's CDR3 is CAWDQGFSYNEQFF. In DNA form, the CDR3 reads TGTGCCTGGGACCAGGGGTTTTCGTACAATGAGCAGTTCTTC.

As regards this clone: A junction boundary mismatches the germline segment, possibly from a read error. This chain joins TRBV7-9 and TRBJ2-7, with D perhaps matching TRBD2 (6 bases). The CDR3 extends over 14 amino acids. The germline gives CDR1 SEHNR, CDR2 FQNEAQ (reference sequence). CDR3 bases: TGTTCCAGCAGCTTATCTCCGGGAGCCCCCGAGCAGTACTTC. Residues: CSSSLSPGAPEQYF.

The chain links TRBV5-4 to TRBJ1-6; D perhaps matches TRBD1 (5 bases). Trimming removed 2 bases at V and 7 bases at J, with 16 bases between. CDR1 and CDR2 from the germline V gene are SGHNT and YYREEE (reference sequence). CDR3 size: 16 residues. CDR3: CASSFGGLLDNSPLHF. The CDR3 coding sequence is TGTGCCAGCAGCTTCGGGGGACTCCTGGACAATTCACCCCTCCACTTT.

The gene calls are TRBV2 and TRBJ1-5, with 7 nucleotides matching TRBD1. The V and J ends lost 6 bases and 7 bases, in that order; junction bases with no gene match: 9. The CDR3 runs 14 residues. Germline-derived CDR1 and CDR2 are SNHLY and FYNNEI. DNA for the CDR3: TGTGCCAGCAGCTCATCCGACAGGGTCCAGCCCCAGCATTTT. Its translation: CASSSSDRVQPQHF.